The rows below give T cell receptor beta chains drawn from one sample of a study of cytotoxic CD8 clonotypes in ibrutinib-treated CLL. Libraries were prepared by immunoSEQ multiplex PCR; TCRdb keeps only in-frame clonotypes and omits some of them. The sample has approximately 150,000 clones, 77% seen once. The starting material was PBMCs, obtained after 12 months of ibrutinib treatment. The receptor set was obtained from a human donor with chronic lymphocytic leukemia. CDR3s include the opening cysteine and the closing phenylalanine or tryptophan. Fields, in order: CDR3 length, D gene, clone size, J gene, V gene, CDR3 DNA, CDR3 protein. D genes are given only for firm matches. For some rows the clone size is stated as once, few or many, or as a class when expanded; others skip it.

len: 13
d_gene: -
abundance: -
j_gene: TRBJ2-7
v_gene: TRBV5-5
CDR3nt: TGTGCCAGCAGGCAAACAGGGTCCTACGAGCAGTACTTC
CDR3aa: CASRQTGSYEQYF

len: 15
d_gene: TRBD1
abundance: -
j_gene: TRBJ1-6
v_gene: TRBV9
CDR3nt: TGTGCCAGCAGCGCGGGACAGGGGGCAACTTCACCCCTCCACTTT
CDR3aa: CASSAGQGATSPLHF

len: 15
d_gene: TRBD1
abundance: -
j_gene: TRBJ2-7
v_gene: TRBV6-1
CDR3nt: TGTGCCAGCAGTGAAGCCTTGACAGGGACCTACGAGCAGTACTTC
CDR3aa: CASSEALTGTYEQYF

len: 14
d_gene: TRBD2
abundance: -
j_gene: TRBJ2-5
v_gene: TRBV27
CDR3nt: TGTGCCAGCTCTGGACTAGCCCGGGGAGAGACCCAGTACTTC
CDR3aa: CASSGLARGETQYF

len: 16
d_gene: TRBD1
abundance: -
j_gene: TRBJ1-4
v_gene: TRBV19
CDR3nt: TGTGCCAGTAGTATAGGGGACAGGTTTTATAATGAAAAACTGTTTTTT
CDR3aa: CASSIGDRFYNEKLFF

len: 16
d_gene: -
abundance: once
j_gene: TRBJ2-5
v_gene: TRBV7-2
CDR3nt: TGTGCCAGCAGTTTTAGGAGGGGGGTGCTCCAAGAGACCCAGTACTTC
CDR3aa: CASSFRRGVLQETQYF

len: 14
d_gene: -
abundance: -
j_gene: TRBJ1-5
v_gene: TRBV6-5
CDR3nt: TGTGCCAGCAGTGAGACAGGAACTAATCAGCCCCAGCATTTT
CDR3aa: CASSETGTNQPQHF

len: 15
d_gene: -
abundance: -
j_gene: TRBJ1-2
v_gene: TRBV4-2
CDR3nt: TGTGCCAGCAGCCAAGATCGAACAGCAACCTATGGCTACACCTTC
CDR3aa: CASSQDRTATYGYTF

len: 14
d_gene: TRBD1
abundance: -
j_gene: TRBJ2-7
v_gene: TRBV5-1
CDR3nt: TGCGCCAGCGCTAAGGGACAGGGGATCTACGAGCAGTACTTC
CDR3aa: CASAKGQGIYEQYF

len: 16
d_gene: -
abundance: -
j_gene: TRBJ1-3
v_gene: TRBV19
CDR3nt: TGTGCCAGTAGTTCTCAACCAGTACTCTCTGGAAACACCATATATTTT
CDR3aa: CASSSQPVLSGNTIYF

len: 12
d_gene: -
abundance: once
j_gene: TRBJ2-7
v_gene: TRBV5-8
CDR3nt: TGTGCCAGCAGCCGTGACAGTTACGAGCAGTACTTC
CDR3aa: CASSRDSYEQYF

len: 15
d_gene: -
abundance: -
j_gene: TRBJ1-2
v_gene: TRBV28
CDR3nt: TGTGCCAGCAGTCCCACGGGGATAGGGTCTATGGGCTACACCTTC
CDR3aa: CASSPTGIGSMGYTF

len: 15
d_gene: -
abundance: -
j_gene: TRBJ2-1
v_gene: TRBV18
CDR3nt: TGTGCCAGCTCACCATCGGTCAACCCATACAATGAGCAGTTCTTC
CDR3aa: CASSPSVNPYNEQFF